Described below is a single TCR beta chain sequence and its context. These data are taken from a study of blood T cell repertoires in COVID-19. Authors' analysis steps: The assay estimated nucleated cells by amplifying reference gene primers. Only in-frame clones appear in the TCRdb table, and some are missing; sequencing was by immunoSEQ multiplex PCR. The V and J calls and the clone size are those of that table, but D and trimming were determined from the DNA. The data contain some 200,000 clones, more than 80% of them seen just once; the ten biggest clones take up about 9.3%. The sequencing sample was made of PBMCs or T cells enriched from blood (not recorded which). The clonotype was recovered from a man aged 35 to 55 who had recovered from COVID-19.

CDR3 sequence: CASMAQMNTEAFF. In DNA, the CDR3 is TGTGCCAGTATGGCTCAAATGAACACTGAAGCTTTCTTT. V is TRBV19 and J is TRBJ1-1; no clear D gene. This CDR3 region has 13 residues. V shed 7 bases and J shed 0 bases, with 9 bases lying between them. Per germline, CDR1 LNHDA and CDR2 SQIVND (reference sequence). Drawing the rest from reference TRBV19 and TRBJ1-1, the complete variable domain is DGGITQSPKYLFRKEGQNVTLSCEQNLNHDAMYWYRQDPGQGLRLIYYSQIVNDFQKGDIAEGYSVSREKKESFPLTVTSAQKNPTAFYLCASMAQMNTEAFFGQGTRLTVV.